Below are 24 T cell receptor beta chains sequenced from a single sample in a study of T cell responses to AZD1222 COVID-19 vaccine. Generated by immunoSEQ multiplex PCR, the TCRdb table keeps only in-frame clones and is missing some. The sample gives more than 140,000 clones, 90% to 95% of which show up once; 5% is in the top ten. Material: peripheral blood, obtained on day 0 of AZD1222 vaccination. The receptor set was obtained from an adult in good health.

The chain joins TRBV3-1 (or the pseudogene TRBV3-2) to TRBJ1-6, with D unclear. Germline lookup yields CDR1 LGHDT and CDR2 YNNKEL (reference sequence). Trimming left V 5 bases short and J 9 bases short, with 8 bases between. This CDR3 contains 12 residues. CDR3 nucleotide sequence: TGTGCCAGCAGCATGTCGACTTCACCCCTCCACTTT. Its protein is CASSMSTSPLHF.

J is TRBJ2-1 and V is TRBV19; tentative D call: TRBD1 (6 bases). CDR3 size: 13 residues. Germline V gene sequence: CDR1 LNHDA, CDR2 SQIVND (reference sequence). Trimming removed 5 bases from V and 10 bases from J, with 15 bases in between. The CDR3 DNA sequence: TGTGCCAGTAGTCGGGACACCCAAAAGGAGCAGTTCTTC. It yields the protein CASSRDTQKEQFF.

CDR3 region: CASSERLASYEQYF. The CDR3 DNA is TGTGCCAGCAGCGAGCGGTTGGCCTCCTACGAGCAGTACTTC. This rearrangement joins TRBV28 to TRBJ2-7, with D possibly being TRBD2 (5 bases). This CDR3 comprises 14 residues. Germline V gene data show CDR1 as MDHEN and CDR2 as SYDVKM. The V and J ends lost 6 bases and 0 bases respectively, with 12 bases between them.

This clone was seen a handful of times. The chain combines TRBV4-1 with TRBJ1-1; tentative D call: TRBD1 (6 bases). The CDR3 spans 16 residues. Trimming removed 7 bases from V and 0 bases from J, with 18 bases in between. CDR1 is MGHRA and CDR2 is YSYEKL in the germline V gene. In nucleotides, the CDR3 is TGCGCCAGCACCCAGAGCGGGGGGCTTATGAACACTGAAGCTTTCTTT. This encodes CASTQSGGLMNTEAFF.

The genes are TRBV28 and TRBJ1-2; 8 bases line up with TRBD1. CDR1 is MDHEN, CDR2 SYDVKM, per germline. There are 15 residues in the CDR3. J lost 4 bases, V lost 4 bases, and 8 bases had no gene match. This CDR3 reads CASSSQGADFYGYTF. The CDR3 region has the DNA TGTGCCAGCAGTTCTCAGGGGGCGGACTTCTATGGCTACACCTTC.

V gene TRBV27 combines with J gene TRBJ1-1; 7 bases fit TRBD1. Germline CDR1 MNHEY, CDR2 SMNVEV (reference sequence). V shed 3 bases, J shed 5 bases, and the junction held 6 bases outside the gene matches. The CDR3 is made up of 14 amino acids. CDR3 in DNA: TGTGCCAGCAGTTTGGCAGGGGGTAGGACTGAAGCTTTCTTT. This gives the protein CASSLAGGRTEAFF.

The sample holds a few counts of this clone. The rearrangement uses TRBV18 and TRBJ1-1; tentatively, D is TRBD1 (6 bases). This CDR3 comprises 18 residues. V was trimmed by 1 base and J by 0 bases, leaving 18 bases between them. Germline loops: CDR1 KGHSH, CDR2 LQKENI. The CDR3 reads CASSPQGMAGTLNTEAFF. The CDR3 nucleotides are TGTGCCAGCTCACCACAAGGTATGGCAGGGACATTGAACACTGAAGCTTTCTTT.

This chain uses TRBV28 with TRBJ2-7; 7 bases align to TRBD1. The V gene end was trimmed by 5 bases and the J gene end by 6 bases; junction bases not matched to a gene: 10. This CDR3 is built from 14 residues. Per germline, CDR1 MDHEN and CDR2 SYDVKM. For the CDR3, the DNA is TGTGCCAGCAGTAGCCGGGACAGCTTTTTCGAGCAGTACTTC. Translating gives CASSSRDSFFEQYF.

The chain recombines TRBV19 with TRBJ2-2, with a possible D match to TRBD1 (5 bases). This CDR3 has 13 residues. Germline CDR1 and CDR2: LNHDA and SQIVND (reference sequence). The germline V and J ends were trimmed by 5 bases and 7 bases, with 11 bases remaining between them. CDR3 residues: CASSPQGGGELFF. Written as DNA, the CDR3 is TGTGCCAGTAGTCCTCAGGGTGGCGGGGAGCTGTTTTTT.

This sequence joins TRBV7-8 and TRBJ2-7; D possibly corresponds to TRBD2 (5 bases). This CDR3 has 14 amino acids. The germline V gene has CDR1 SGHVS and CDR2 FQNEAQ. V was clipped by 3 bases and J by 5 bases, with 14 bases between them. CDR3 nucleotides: TGTGCCAGCAGCTTGATTAGACTATCGGACGAGCAGTACTTC. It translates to CASSLIRLSDEQYF.

CDR3 sequence: CANDRDNRTSPLHF. The CDR3 DNA is TGTGCCAACGACAGGGATAACCGGACTTCACCCCTCCACTTT. The gene calls are TRBV9 and TRBJ1-6; 7 bases are shared with TRBD1. This CDR3 region has 14 residues. The J segment lost 9 bases and the V segment lost 9 bases, leaving 12 bases of the junction unmatched. Germline CDR1 SGDLS, CDR2 YYNGEE.

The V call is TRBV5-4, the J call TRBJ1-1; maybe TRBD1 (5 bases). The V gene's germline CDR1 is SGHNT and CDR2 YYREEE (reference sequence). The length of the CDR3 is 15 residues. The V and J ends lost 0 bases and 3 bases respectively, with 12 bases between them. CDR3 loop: CASSLGDVGDTEAFF. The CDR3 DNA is TGTGCCAGCAGCTTGGGGGACGTGGGGGACACTGAAGCTTTCTTT.

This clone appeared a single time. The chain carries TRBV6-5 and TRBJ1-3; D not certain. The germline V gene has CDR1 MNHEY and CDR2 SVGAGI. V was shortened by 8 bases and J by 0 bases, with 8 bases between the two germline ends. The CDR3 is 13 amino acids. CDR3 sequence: CASRQYSGNTIYF. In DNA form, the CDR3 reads TGTGCCAGCCGTCAGTACTCTGGAAACACCATATATTTT.

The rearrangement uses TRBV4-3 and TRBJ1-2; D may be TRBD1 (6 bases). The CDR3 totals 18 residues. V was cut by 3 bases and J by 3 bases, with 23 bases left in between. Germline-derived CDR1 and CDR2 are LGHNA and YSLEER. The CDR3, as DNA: TGCGCCAGCAGCCAGCCTCTGAGGTCGGACAGACCTTACTATGGCTACACCTTC. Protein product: CASSQPLRSDRPYYGYTF.

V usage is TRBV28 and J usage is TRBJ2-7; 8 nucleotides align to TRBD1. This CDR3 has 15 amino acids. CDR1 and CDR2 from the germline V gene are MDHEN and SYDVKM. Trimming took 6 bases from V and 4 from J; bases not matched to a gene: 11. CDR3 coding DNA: TGTGCCAGCAGAACCCAGGGGGCTAAGGCGTACGAGCAGTACTTC. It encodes CASRTQGAKAYEQYF.

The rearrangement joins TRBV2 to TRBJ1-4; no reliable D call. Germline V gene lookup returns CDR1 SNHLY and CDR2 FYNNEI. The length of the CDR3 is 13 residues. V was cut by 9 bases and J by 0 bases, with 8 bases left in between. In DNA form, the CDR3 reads TGTGCCAGTGCGGGGACAACTAATGAAAAACTGTTTTTT. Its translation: CASAGTTNEKLFF.

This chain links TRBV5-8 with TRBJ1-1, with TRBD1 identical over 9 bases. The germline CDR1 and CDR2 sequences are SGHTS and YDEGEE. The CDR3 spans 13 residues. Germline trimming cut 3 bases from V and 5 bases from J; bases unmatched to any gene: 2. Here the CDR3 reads CASSWGQGTEAFF. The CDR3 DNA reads TGTGCCAGCAGCTGGGGACAGGGAACTGAAGCTTTCTTT.

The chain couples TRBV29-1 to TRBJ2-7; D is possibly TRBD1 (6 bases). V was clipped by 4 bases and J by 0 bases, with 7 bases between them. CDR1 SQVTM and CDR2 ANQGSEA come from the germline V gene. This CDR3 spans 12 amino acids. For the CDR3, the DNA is TGCAGCGTTGGGACAGTCTCCTACGAGCAGTACTTC. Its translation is CSVGTVSYEQYF.

CDR3 DNA sequence: TGTGCCAGCAGTTCGGGACTTGGTTACAATGAGCAGTTCTTC. This sequence encodes CASSSGLGYNEQFF. This chain joins TRBV28 and TRBJ2-1; tentative D call: TRBD2 (6 bases). The V gene lost 4 bases and the J gene lost 4 bases, with 11 bases spanning the gap. The CDR3 runs 14 residues. Germline V lookup: CDR1 MDHEN, CDR2 SYDVKM.

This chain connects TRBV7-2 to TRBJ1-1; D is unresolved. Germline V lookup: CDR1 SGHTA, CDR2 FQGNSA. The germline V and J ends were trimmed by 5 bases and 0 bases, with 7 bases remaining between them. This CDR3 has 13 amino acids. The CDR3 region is CASSAYMNTEAFF. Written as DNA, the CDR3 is TGTGCCAGCAGCGCCTACATGAACACTGAAGCTTTCTTT.

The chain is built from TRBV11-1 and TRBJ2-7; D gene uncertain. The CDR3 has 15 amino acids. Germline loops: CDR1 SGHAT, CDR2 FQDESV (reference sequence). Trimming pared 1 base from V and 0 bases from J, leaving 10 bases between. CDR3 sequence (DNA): TGTGCCAGCAGCTTAGTGTCGGTGGACTCCTACGAGCAGTACTTC. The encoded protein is CASSLVSVDSYEQYF.

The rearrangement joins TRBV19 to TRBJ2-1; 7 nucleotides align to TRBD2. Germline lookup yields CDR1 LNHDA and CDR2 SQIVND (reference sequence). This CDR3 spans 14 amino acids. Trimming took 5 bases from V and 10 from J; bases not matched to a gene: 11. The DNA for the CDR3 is TGTGCCAGTAGTCCCCTTCTGCTAGCGGCAGAGCAGTTCTTC. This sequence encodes CASSPLLLAAEQFF.

CDR3 bases: TGTGCCAGCGCCGGGACATGTCAGCCCCAGCATTTT. Translating it yields CASAGTCQPQHF. J is TRBJ1-5 and V is TRBV21-1; the D call of TRBD1 is as the table states it, not checked on the DNA. TRBV21-1 is marked as a pseudogene. This CDR3 comprises 12 residues.

CDR3 coding DNA: TGTGCCAGCACCCCGAGCCTTGGGAACACTGAAGCTTTCTTT. Its protein product is CASTPSLGNTEAFF. The rearrangement uses TRBV2 and TRBJ1-1; no clear D gene. The CDR3 length is 14 residues. V lost 7 bases, J lost 1 base, and 13 bases lay in between. Germline loops: CDR1 SNHLY, CDR2 FYNNEI. The full variable domain, its missing parts supplied by reference TRBV2 and TRBJ1-1, is EPEVTQTPSHQVTQMGQEVILRCVPISNHLYFYWYRQILGQKVEFLVSFYNNEISEKSEIFDDQFSVERPDGSNFTLKIRSTKLEDSAMYFCASTPSLGNTEAFFGQGTRLTVV.